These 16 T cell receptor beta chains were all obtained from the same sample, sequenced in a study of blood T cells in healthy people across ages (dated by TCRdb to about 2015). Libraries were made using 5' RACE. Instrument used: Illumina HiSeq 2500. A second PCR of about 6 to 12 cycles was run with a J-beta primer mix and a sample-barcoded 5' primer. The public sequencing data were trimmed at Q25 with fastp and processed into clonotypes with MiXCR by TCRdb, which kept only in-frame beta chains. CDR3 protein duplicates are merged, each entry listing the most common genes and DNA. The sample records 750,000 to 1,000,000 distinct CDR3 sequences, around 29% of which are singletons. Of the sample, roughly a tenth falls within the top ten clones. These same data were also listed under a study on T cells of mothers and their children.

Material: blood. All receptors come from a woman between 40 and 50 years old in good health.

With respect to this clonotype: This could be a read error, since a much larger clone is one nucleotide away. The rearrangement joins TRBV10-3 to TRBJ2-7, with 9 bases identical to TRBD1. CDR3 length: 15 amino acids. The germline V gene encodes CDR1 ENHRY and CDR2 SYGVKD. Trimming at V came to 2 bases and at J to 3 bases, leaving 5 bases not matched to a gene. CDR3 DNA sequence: TGTGCCATCAGTGAGAAGTCGGGACAGGGCTACGAGCAGTACTTC. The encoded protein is CAISEKSGQGYEQYF.

The DNA for the CDR3 is TGTGCCAGCAGCTTACTGTGGCAGCCTCCGGAGCTGTTTTTT. Protein sequence: CASSLLWQPPELFF. The chain recombines TRBV7-2 with TRBJ2-2; D is uncertain. CDR1 is SGHTA, CDR2 FQGNSA, per germline. There are 14 residues in the CDR3. The ends were cut back, 2 bases at V and 10 bases at J, with 14 bases in the middle.

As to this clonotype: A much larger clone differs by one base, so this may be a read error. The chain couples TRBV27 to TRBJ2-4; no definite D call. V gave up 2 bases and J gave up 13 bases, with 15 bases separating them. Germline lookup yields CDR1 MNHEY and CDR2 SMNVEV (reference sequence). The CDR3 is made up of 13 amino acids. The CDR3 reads CASSLGTPNEQYF. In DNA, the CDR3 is TGTGCCAGCAGTTTAGGCACCCCCAATGAGCAGTACTTC.

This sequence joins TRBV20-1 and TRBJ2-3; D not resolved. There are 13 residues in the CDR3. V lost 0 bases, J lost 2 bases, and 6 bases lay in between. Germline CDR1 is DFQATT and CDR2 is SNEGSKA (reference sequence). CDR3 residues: CSARDTNTDTQYF. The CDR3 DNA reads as TGCAGTGCTAGAGATACCAACACAGATACGCAGTATTTT.

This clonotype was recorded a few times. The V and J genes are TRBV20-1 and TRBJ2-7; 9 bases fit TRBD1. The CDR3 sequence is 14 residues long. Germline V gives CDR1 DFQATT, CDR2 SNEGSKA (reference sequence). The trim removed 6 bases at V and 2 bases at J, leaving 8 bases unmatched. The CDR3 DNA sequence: TGCAGTGCCACGGGACAGGGTGTTACCTACGAGCAGTACTTC. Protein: CSATGQGVTYEQYF.

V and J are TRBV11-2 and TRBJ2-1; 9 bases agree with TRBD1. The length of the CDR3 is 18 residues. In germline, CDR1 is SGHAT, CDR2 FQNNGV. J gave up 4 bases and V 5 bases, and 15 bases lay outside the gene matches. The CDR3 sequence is CASSPPTLTGGGYNEQFF. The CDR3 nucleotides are TGTGCCAGCAGCCCCCCCACCCTGACAGGGGGAGGATACAATGAGCAGTTCTTC.

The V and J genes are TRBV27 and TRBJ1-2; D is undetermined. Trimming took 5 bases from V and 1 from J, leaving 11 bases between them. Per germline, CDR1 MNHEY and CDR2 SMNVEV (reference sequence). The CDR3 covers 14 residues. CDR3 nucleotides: TGTGCCAGCAGTCGAGGGCAATATAACTATGGCTACACCTTC. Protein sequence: CASSRGQYNYGYTF.

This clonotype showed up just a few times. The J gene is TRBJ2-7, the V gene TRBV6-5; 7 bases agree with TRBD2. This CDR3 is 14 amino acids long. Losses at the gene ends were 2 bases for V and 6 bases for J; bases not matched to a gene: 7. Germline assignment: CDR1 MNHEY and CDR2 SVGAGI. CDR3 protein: CASSYVQGGGEQYF. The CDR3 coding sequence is TGTGCCAGCAGTTACGTGCAGGGCGGGGGCGAGCAGTACTTC.

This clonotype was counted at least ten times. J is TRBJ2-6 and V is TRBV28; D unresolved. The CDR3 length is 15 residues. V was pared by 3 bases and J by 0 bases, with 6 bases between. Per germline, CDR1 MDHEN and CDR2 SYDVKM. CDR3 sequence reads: CASSFWLSGANVLTF. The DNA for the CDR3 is TGTGCCAGCAGTTTTTGGCTCTCTGGGGCCAACGTCCTGACTTTC.

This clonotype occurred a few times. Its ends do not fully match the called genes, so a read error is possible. CDR3 region: CVSISPSYEQYF. The CDR3 DNA sequence: TGTGTCAGCATCTCGCCCTCCTACGAGCAGTACTTC. The chain couples TRBV6-2 or TRBV6-3 to TRBJ2-7, with D unresolved. CDR1 and CDR2 (germline): MNHEY, SVGEGT. The CDR3 sequence is 12 residues long.

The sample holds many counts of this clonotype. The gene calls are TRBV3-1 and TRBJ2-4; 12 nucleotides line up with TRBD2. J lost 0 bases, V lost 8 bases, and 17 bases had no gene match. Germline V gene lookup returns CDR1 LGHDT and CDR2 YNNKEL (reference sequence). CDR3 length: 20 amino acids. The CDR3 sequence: CASFSPGTSGSNLAKNIQYF. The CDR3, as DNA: TGTGCCAGCTTCTCCCCCGGGACTAGCGGGTCGAACCTAGCCAAAAACATTCAGTACTTC.

The CDR3 nucleotides read TGCAGTGCTCAACTAGCGGGGACCTACGAGCAGTACTTC. Its protein is CSAQLAGTYEQYF. The chain recombines TRBV20-1 with TRBJ2-7; 10 bases are a match to TRBD2. Per germline, CDR1 DFQATT and CDR2 SNEGSKA (reference sequence). The V segment lost 5 bases and the J segment 2 bases; nucleotides outside the gene matches: 3. The CDR3 consists of 13 residues.

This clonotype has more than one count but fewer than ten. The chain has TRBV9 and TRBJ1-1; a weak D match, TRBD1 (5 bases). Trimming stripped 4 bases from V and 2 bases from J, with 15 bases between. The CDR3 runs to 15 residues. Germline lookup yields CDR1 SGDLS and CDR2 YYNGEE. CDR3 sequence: CASSSQGGANTEAFF. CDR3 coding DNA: TGTGCCAGCAGCTCGCAGGGAGGGGCTAACACTGAAGCTTTCTTT.

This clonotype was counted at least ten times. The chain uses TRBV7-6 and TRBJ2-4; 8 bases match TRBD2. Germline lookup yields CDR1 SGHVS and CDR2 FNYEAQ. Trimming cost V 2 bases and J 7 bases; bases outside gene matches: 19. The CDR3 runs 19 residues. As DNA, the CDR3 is TGTGCCAGCAGCTTACGTGCTTTCGTTACTAGCGGAGGGGCGAACATTCAGTACTTC. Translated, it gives CASSLRAFVTSGGANIQYF.

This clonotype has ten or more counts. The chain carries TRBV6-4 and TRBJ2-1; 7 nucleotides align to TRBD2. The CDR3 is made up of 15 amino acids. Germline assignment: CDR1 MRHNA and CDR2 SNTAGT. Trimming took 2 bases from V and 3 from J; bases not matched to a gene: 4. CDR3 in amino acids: CASSDGGGDYNEQFF. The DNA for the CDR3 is TGTGCCAGCAGTGACGGGGGGGGGGACTACAATGAGCAGTTCTTC.

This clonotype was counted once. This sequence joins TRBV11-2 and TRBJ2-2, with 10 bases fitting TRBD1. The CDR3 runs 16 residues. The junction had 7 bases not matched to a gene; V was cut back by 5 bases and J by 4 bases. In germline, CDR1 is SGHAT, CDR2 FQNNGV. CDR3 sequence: CASSTPGQGITGELFF. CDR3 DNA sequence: TGTGCCAGCAGCACTCCGGGACAGGGGATCACCGGGGAGCTGTTTTTT.